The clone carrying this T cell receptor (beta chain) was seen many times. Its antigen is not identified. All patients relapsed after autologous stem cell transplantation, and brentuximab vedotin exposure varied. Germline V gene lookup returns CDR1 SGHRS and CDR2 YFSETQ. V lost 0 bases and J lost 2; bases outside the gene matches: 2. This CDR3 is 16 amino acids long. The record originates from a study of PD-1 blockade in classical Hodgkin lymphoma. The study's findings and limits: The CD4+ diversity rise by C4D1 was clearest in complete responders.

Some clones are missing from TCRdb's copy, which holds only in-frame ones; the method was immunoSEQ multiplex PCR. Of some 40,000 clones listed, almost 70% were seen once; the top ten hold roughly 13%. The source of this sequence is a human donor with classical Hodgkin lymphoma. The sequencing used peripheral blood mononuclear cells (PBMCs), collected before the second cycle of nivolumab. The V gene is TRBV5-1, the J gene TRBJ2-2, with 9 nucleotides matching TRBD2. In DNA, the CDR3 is TGCGCCAGCAGCTTGGGGACTAGCGTCAACACCGGGGAGCTGTTTTTT. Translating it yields CASSLGTSVNTGELFF.